This TCR beta chain derives from a study of Ad26.COV2.S vaccination and SARS-CoV-2 variants. Study-level results: After vaccination, substantial breadth of spike-specific CD8+ and CD4+ responses was reported.

Notes on this clone: Its antigen is still unknown.

This CDR3 spans 13 amino acids. The germline V gene has CDR1 SGHKS and CDR2 YYEKEE (reference sequence). V was cut by 6 bases and J by 5 bases, with 15 bases left in between. Data came from immunoSEQ multiplex PCR; TCRdb stores just in-frame clones and leaves some out. The data show roughly 680,000 clones, 80% to 90% seen once. Indicated treatment: about 20 received Ad26.COV2.S at low or high dose, single or two shots; 5 received placebo; per-sample allocation not given. Each sample was drawn 63 days after the first injection (of vaccine or placebo). This chain joins TRBV5-5 and TRBJ2-7, with D unclear. The TCR originated in a person aged 18 to 59 who received the Ad26.COV2.S COVID-19 vaccine or a placebo. The specimen was peripheral blood, collected in a trial of Ad26.COV2.S vaccine versus placebo. The CDR3 here is CASTNRARDEQYF. The CDR3 coding sequence is TGTGCCAGCACCAACCGCGCCCGGGACGAGCAGTACTTC.